This T cell receptor (beta chain) was profiled in a study of shared clonotypes between healthy human individuals. Across the whole study: Two women and a few men aged 18 to 49 made up the donors.

Between the trimmed V and J ends, which lost 1 base and 1 base, there was a span of 11 bases. Germline lookup yields CDR1 SGHVS and CDR2 FNYEAQ. The CDR3 runs 15 residues. Some clones are missing from TCRdb's copy, which holds only in-frame ones; the method was immunoSEQ multiplex PCR. The table has 1,400,000 or so clones, approximately 98.5% seen once; the top ten hold 0.3% to 0.45%. CD45RA+ naive and CD45RA-negative memory subsets were separated from CD4+ cells. The sequence came from a man aged 25-40 years in good health. The sample consisted of naive CD4+ T cells sorted from blood. Subset specified: CD45RA+ positively selected. The V and J genes are TRBV7-6 and TRBJ2-7; the D call may be TRBD1 or TRBD2 (5 bases each). The CDR3 loop reads CASSLGGTVSYEQYF. CDR3 DNA sequence: TGTGCCAGCAGCTTAGGGGGGACCGTTTCCTACGAGCAGTACTTC.